The text below deals with one T cell receptor beta chain. Its antigen is not identified. The CDR3 is made up of 13 amino acids. Trimming removed 4 bases at V and 6 bases at J, with 13 bases between. Germline CDR1 is LGHNT and CDR2 is FRNRAP. These data come from a study of T cell responses to AZD1222 COVID-19 vaccine. Assay used: immunoSEQ multiplex PCR; TCRdb lists only in-frame clones, some missing. Here the sample spans roughly 100,000 clones, about nine tenths being singletons. The study's findings and limits: Just a handful of AZD1222 recipients were seropositive at baseline.

The V call is TRBV12-5, the J call TRBJ2-7; unclear D gene. This material consisted of peripheral blood, taken on day 0 of AZD1222 vaccination. This receptor was obtained from an adult in good health. The CDR3 loop reads CASGSSNVREQYF. In DNA, the CDR3 is TGTGCTAGTGGTTCCTCGAACGTTCGCGAGCAGTACTTC.